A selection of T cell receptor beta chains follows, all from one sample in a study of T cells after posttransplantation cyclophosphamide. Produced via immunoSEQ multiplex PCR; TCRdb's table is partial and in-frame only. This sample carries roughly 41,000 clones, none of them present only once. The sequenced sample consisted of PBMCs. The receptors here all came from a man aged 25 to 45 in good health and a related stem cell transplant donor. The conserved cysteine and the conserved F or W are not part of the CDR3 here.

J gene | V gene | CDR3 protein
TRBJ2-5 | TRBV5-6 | ASSFERETQY
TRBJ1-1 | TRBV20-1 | SAIRGTEAF
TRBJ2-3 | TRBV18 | ASSPLGAVGDTQY
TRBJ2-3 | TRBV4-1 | ASTARVEIADTQY
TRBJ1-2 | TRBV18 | ASSLETGVNYGYT
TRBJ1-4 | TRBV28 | ASSFGAGREKLF
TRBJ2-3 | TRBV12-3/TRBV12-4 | ASRRTSGGITDTQY
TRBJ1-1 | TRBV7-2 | ASSAQDRGSGSEAF
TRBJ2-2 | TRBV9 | ASRASGAGELF
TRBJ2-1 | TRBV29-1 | SVTGLEQF
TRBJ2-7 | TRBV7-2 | ASSLGAFGTVLYEQY
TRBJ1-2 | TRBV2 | ASARVADGYT
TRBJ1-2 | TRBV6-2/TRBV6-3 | ASSYHPGSYT
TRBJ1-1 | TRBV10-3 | AISGTLPGVDTEAF
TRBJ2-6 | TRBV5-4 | ASSLASRGTGANVLT
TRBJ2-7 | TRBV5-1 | ASSPGYEQY
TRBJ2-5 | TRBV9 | ASSDQGTTQY
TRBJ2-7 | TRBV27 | ASSLAGEGVREQY
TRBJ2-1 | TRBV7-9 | ASSPGGSSYNEQF
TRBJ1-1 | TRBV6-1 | ASRTADTEAF
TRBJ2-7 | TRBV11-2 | ASSSRTSGGARMYEQY
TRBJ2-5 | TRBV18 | ASSPPGLGETQY
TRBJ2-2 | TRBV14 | ASSLGQGGVTGELF
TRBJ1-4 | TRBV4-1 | ASSRIGDRVSEKLF
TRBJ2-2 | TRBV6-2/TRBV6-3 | ASGTGGTGELF
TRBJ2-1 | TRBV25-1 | ASSATSGAYNEQF